This TCR beta chain was captured by sequencing in a study of blood T cell repertoires in COVID-19. The CDR3 spans 15 residues. Trimming removed 2 bases at V and 0 bases at J, with 8 bases between. CDR1 and CDR2 (germline): SGHTA, FQGTGA. This clone was counted a single time. Recruitment covered about 25 US areas and drew participants whose ages spanned about 18 to 95 years. Method: immunoSEQ multiplex PCR; TCRdb's copy keeps in-frame clones and lacks some. Here the sample spans some 320,000 clones, around 84% being singletons. The sequencing sample was made of PBMCs or T cells enriched from blood (not recorded which). The chain joins TRBV7-3 to TRBJ2-1; possible D gene TRBD2, 5 bases. The clonotype originates from a woman aged 25 to 45 who had been exposed to COVID-19. CDR3 amino acids: CASSLERSSYNEQFF. The CDR3 nucleotides read TGTGCCAGCAGCTTAGAGCGGAGCTCCTACAATGAGCAGTTCTTC.